Shown below are 18 T cell receptor beta chains from a single sample sequenced in a study of shared clonotypes between healthy human individuals. Profiling relied on immunoSEQ multiplex PCR, and the TCRdb table lists in-frame clones only, not all of them. Among 550,000 to 700,000 clones listed, around 73% were seen once. The sample comprised memory CD4+ T cells sorted from blood. Subset described: CD45RA-negative fraction. These receptors were taken from a woman in her 30s in good health.

Regarding this clone: Other DNA sequences in this sample translate to the same CDR3. The rearrangement uses TRBV5-1 and TRBJ2-2, with TRBD2 identical over 8 bases. This CDR3 spans 15 amino acids. Germline trimming cut 4 bases from V and 2 bases from J; bases unmatched to any gene: 4. Germline loops: CDR1 SGHRS, CDR2 YFSETQ. The CDR3 bases are TGCGCCAGCAGCCCTACTAGCGGCAACACCGGGGAGCTGTTTTTT. Translating it yields CASSPTSGNTGELFF.

This clone was seen ten or more times. The V call is TRBV11-2, the J call TRBJ1-2, with D hard to call. The germline V and J ends were trimmed by 5 bases and 7 bases, with 14 bases remaining between them. This CDR3 comprises 13 residues. Per germline, CDR1 SGHAT and CDR2 FQNNGV. CDR3 sequence (DNA): TGTGCCAGCAGCCTAGCAGCAAAGGGTGGCTACACCTTC. This encodes CASSLAAKGGYTF.

V and J are TRBV11-2 and TRBJ1-4; 8 bases map to TRBD1. The CDR3 runs 14 residues. CDR1 is SGHAT, CDR2 FQNNGV, per germline. Unmatched junction bases numbered 8, after V lost 6 bases and J lost 8 bases. CDR3 sequence (DNA): TGTGCCAGCAGAGAAGGACAGGGCAACGAAAAACTGTTTTTT. Translation gives CASREGQGNEKLFF. The whole variable domain, remainder taken from reference TRBV11-2 and TRBJ1-4, is EAGVAQSPRYKIIEKRQSVAFWCNPISGHATLYWYQQILGQGPKLLIQFQNNGVVDDSQLPKDRFSAERLKGVDSTLKIQPAKLEDSAVYLCASREGQGNEKLFFGSGTQLSVL.

This clone was detected only once. The chain employs TRBV11-2 and TRBJ2-7; D unclear. Trimming removed 1 base from V and 0 bases from J, with 4 bases in between. CDR3 size: 13 residues. Germline V lookup: CDR1 SGHAT, CDR2 FQNNGV. The CDR3 DNA reads TGTGCCAGCAGCTTAGGGATCTCCTACGAGCAGTACTTC. This gives the protein CASSLGISYEQYF.

The rearrangement uses TRBV19 and TRBJ2-7, with 10 nucleotides matching TRBD2. Germline CDR1 is LNHDA and CDR2 is SQIVND (reference sequence). Trimming removed 6 bases from V and 0 bases from J; junction bases left unmatched: 8. The CDR3 contains 16 residues. For the CDR3, the DNA is TGTGCCAGTAGCAGGCGAAGCGGGGGGGACTCCTACGAGCAGTACTTC. It specifies CASSRRSGGDSYEQYF.

The V call is TRBV18, the J call TRBJ1-1, with a weak D call TRBD1 (5 bases). V shed 3 bases and J shed 6 bases, with 14 bases lying between them. CDR1 and CDR2 from the germline V gene are KGHSH and LQKENI. The length of the CDR3 is 14 residues. CDR3 coding DNA: TGTGCCAGCTCACCTAACGCAGACAGATCTGAAGCTTTCTTT. Amino acid sequence: CASSPNADRSEAFF.

This sequence joins TRBV30 and TRBJ2-1; 11 nucleotides agree with TRBD2. The CDR3 runs 15 residues. Germline V gives CDR1 GTSNPN, CDR2 SVGIG (reference sequence). The V segment lost 6 bases and the J segment 6 bases; nucleotides outside the gene matches: 10. In DNA, the CDR3 is TGTGCCTGCACTAGCGGGAGAGGATTTACCAATGAGCAGTTCTTC. Amino acid sequence: CACTSGRGFTNEQFF.

This rearrangement joins TRBV5-5 to TRBJ1-4; 8 positions agree with TRBD1. This CDR3 comprises 15 residues. CDR1 is SGHKS and CDR2 is YYEKEE in the germline V gene (reference sequence). V lost 0 bases to trimming and J lost 8 bases; unmatched junction nucleotides: 6. This CDR3 is CASSLVQGAYEKLFF. CDR3 sequence (DNA): TGTGCCAGCAGCTTGGTTCAGGGGGCTTACGAAAAACTGTTTTTT.

The chain couples TRBV7-8 to TRBJ2-5, with 9 bases lining up with TRBD2. The CDR3 consists of 15 residues. V lost 4 bases to trimming and J lost 2 bases; unmatched junction nucleotides: 5. From germline, CDR1 is SGHVS and CDR2 FQNEAQ. Written as DNA, the CDR3 is TGTGCCAGCAGCTATAGCGGGGGCCGGCAAGAGACCCAGTACTTC. Encoded protein: CASSYSGGRQETQYF.

The genes are TRBV28 and TRBJ1-1; 10 bases fit TRBD1. Trimming took 7 bases from V and 4 from J; bases not matched to a gene: 9. CDR1 and CDR2 (germline): MDHEN, SYDVKM. The CDR3 runs 15 residues. CDR3 nucleotide sequence: TGTGCCAGCACCCGACCGGGACAGGGGCTCACTGAAGCTTTCTTT. This sequence encodes CASTRPGQGLTEAFF.

The chain employs TRBV7-9 and TRBJ2-7; 9 bases fit TRBD2. The CDR3 length is 17 residues. V lost 3 bases, J lost 3 bases, and 12 bases stayed unmatched. Germline-derived CDR1 and CDR2 are SEHNR and FQNEAQ (reference sequence). This CDR3 reads CASSFAGKGSGSYEQYF. CDR3 nucleotides: TGTGCCAGCAGCTTCGCTGGGAAGGGTAGCGGGAGCTACGAGCAGTACTTC. The whole variable domain, remainder taken from reference TRBV7-9 and TRBJ2-7, is DTGVSQNPRHKITKRGQNVTFRCDPISEHNRLYWYRQTLGQGPEFLTYFQNEAQLEKSRLLSDRFSAERPKGSFSTLEIQRTEQGDSAMYLCASSFAGKGSGSYEQYFGPGTRLTVT.

The chain combines TRBV19 with TRBJ1-1; 7 bases fit TRBD1. This CDR3 spans 13 amino acids. Germline V CDR1 and CDR2: LNHDA, SQIVND (reference sequence). The J segment lost 4 bases and the V segment lost 10 bases, leaving 9 bases of the junction unmatched. The CDR3 sequence: CATSGGPGTEAFF. CDR3 coding DNA: TGTGCCACCTCAGGGGGGCCGGGCACTGAAGCTTTCTTT.

In the case of this clone: This same CDR3 is encoded by further DNA sequences in the sample. The chain has TRBV5-1 and TRBJ2-5; 8 positions match TRBD1. In germline, CDR1 is SGHRS, CDR2 YFSETQ. CDR3 length: 14 amino acids. Trimming cost V 3 bases and J 4 bases; bases outside gene matches: 5. CDR3 residues: CASSSQGAGETQYF. The CDR3, as DNA: TGCGCCAGCAGCTCCCAGGGGGCCGGAGAGACCCAGTACTTC.

In this sample, this clone turned up once. V gene TRBV18 combines with J gene TRBJ2-7; 8 bases are a match to TRBD2. The V and J ends lost 3 bases and 5 bases, in that order; junction bases with no gene match: 9. Germline V gene lookup returns CDR1 KGHSH and CDR2 LQKENI. CDR3 size: 15 residues. The CDR3 loop is CASSPQPGTRDEQYF. The CDR3 nucleotides read TGTGCCAGCTCACCTCAACCCGGGACTAGGGACGAGCAGTACTTC.

The chain couples TRBV5-4 to TRBJ1-2; weak D call: TRBD1 (5 bases). The CDR3 contains 13 residues. Deletions cut 4 bases from V and 3 bases from J, with 10 bases between. CDR1 and CDR2 from the germline V gene are SGHNT and YYREEE (reference sequence). CDR3 loop: CASSHQGDYGYTF. DNA for the CDR3: TGTGCCAGCAGCCACCAAGGGGACTATGGCTACACCTTC. Full variable domain (outside the CDR3, taken from reference TRBV5-4 and TRBJ1-2): ETGVTQSPTHLIKTRGQQVTLRCSSQSGHNTVSWYQQALGQGPQFIFQYYREEENGRGNFPPRFSGLQFPNYSSELNVNALELDDSALYLCASSHQGDYGYTFGSGTRLTVV.

This clone was observed once. The chain links TRBV10-3 to TRBJ2-1; maybe TRBD2 (6 bases). CDR3 length equals 15 residues. Germline CDR1 and CDR2: ENHRY and SYGVKD. V lost 3 bases, J lost 8 bases, and 17 bases lay in between. CDR3 sequence: CAISDPVEGTYEQFF. CDR3 coding DNA: TGTGCCATCAGTGACCCGGTGGAGGGGACGTATGAGCAGTTCTTC.

The chain has TRBV14 and TRBJ1-3; D call uncertain. The germline CDR1 and CDR2 sequences are SGHDN and FVKESK. The CDR3 is 14 residues long. Trimming took 4 bases from V and 2 from J, leaving 9 bases between them. CDR3 residues: CASSPQTAGNTIYF. The CDR3 DNA reads TGTGCCAGCAGCCCGCAAACTGCTGGAAACACCATATATTTT.

Concerning this clone itself: The sample contains more than one DNA sequence encoding this CDR3. The V call is TRBV5-1, the J call TRBJ2-3; TRBD1 matches at 7 bases. The CDR3 covers 14 residues. The J segment lost 2 bases and the V segment lost 4 bases, leaving 4 bases of the junction unmatched. Germline values: CDR1 SGHRS, CDR2 YFSETQ. The CDR3, as DNA: TGCGCCAGCAGCCCTGGACAGGACACAGATACGCAGTATTTT. Protein product: CASSPGQDTDTQYF. Drawing the rest from reference TRBV5-1 and TRBJ2-3, the complete variable domain is KAGVTQTPRYLIKTRGQQVTLSCSPISGHRSVSWYQQTPGQGLQFLFEYFSETQRNKGNFPGRFSGRQFSNSRSEMNVSTLELGDSALYLCASSPGQDTDTQYFGPGTRLTVL.